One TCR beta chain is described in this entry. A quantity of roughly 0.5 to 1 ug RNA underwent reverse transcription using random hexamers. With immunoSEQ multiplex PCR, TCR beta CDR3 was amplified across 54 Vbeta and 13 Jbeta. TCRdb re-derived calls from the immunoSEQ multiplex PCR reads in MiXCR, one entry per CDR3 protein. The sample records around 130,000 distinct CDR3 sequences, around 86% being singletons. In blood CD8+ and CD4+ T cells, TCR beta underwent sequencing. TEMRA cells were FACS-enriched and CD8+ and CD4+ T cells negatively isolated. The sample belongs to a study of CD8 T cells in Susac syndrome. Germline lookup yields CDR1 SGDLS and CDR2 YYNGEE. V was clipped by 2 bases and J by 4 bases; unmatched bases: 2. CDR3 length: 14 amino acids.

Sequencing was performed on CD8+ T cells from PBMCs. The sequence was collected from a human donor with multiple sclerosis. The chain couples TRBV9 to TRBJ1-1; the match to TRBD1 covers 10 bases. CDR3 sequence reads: CASSVGQGSTEAFF. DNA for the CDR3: TGTGCCAGCAGCGTGGGACAGGGGAGCACTGAAGCTTTCTTT.